This section outlines one T cell receptor beta chain sequence together with its context. This sample was taken from a study of blood T cell repertoires in COVID-19. Background on the study: Samples taken during acute and convalescent COVID-19 were collected in the United States, Italy and Spain. PBMCs, B-cell-depleted T cells, or T cells provided the cDNA or gDNA that made up the material.

The table came from immunoSEQ multiplex PCR; TCRdb's copy has only in-frame clones and leaves some out. The top ten clones hold about 2.6% of a sample with about 40,000 clones, roughly 83% of them seen once. Per germline, CDR1 LNHNV and CDR2 YYDKDF (reference sequence). CDR3 size: 15 residues. With 4 bases removed from V and 3 bases from J, the gap between germline ends came to 14 bases. This chain uses TRBV15 with TRBJ2-3; D might be TRBD1 (8 bases). This TCR was sampled from a woman aged 60 to 75 with acute or convalescent COVID-19. Material for sequencing was peripheral blood. The CDR3 here is CATSKGQGGTDTQYF. In DNA form, the CDR3 reads TGTGCCACCAGCAAAGGACAGGGAGGGACAGATACGCAGTATTTT.